This T cell receptor (beta chain) was obtained from a study of T cells in Graves' hyperthyroidism and ophthalmopathy. Trimming took 5 bases from V and 2 from J; bases not matched to a gene: 7. Germline V gene lookup returns CDR1 SGHVS and CDR2 FNYEAQ. The CDR3 sequence is 16 residues long. RNA transcripts provided the source from which TCR beta CDR3 regions were amplified. Primed by the HTBI set, a first-round RT-PCR was run on the TCR CDR3. TCRdb reprocessed the multiplex PCR reads via MiXCR and lists one record per CDR3 protein. The profile shows some 700,000 distinct CDR3 sequences, approximately 15% of them singletons. There are many counts of this clonotype.

This TCR was sampled from a man between 45 and 60 years old with Graves' hyperthyroidism. The gene calls are TRBV7-6 and TRBJ2-5, with 11 bases lining up with TRBD2. Sequencing input: blood. CDR3 in DNA: TGTGCCAGCAGCCCTCGACTAGCGGGAAGTCAAGAGACCCAGTACTTC. It yields the protein CASSPRLAGSQETQYF.